The source of this TCR beta chain is a study of T cell responses to AZD1222 COVID-19 vaccine. TCRdb's table, derived via immunoSEQ multiplex PCR, lists solely in-frame clones and lacks some. The sample lists 90,000 to 150,000 clones, about nine tenths occurring once. This CDR3 has 17 residues. Germline CDR1 is SGHTA and CDR2 is FQGNSA. The V end lost 5 bases, the J end lost 0 bases, and 17 bases lay between the germline ends. The specimen was peripheral blood, collected on day 0 of AZD1222 vaccination. The TCR comes from an adult in good health. The chain uses TRBV7-2 and TRBJ2-1; D not certain. This chain's CDR3 is CASSARSLPDSYNEQFF. The CDR3 nucleotides are TGTGCCAGCAGCGCTCGATCGCTCCCCGACTCCTACAATGAGCAGTTCTTC.